A single sample gave rise to the 32 T cell receptor beta chains below, sequenced in a study of blood T cell repertoires in COVID-19. Clones were sequenced by immunoSEQ multiplex PCR, and TCRdb holds only the in-frame ones, with some missing. Of around 90,000 clones in the sample, approximately 92% are singletons; the top ten hold nearly 6.5%. Sequencing used peripheral blood. The receptors originated from a woman aged 55-70 years with active COVID-19.

This clone came up once. CDR3 protein: CASSDGRVTDTQYF. The CDR3, as DNA: TGTGCCAGTTCCGATGGGAGAGTCACAGATACGCAGTATTTT. The genes are TRBV3-1 (or the pseudogene TRBV3-2) and TRBJ2-3; TRBD2 is a possible D gene (5 bases). This CDR3 has 14 amino acids. Trimming cost V 9 bases and J 2 bases, with 15 bases left between them. Germline assignment: CDR1 LGHDT and CDR2 YNNKEL (reference sequence).

This chain joins TRBV5-1 and TRBJ2-3; D might be TRBD2 (5 bases). Trimming pared 0 bases from V and 6 bases from J, leaving 14 bases between. CDR3 length: 15 amino acids. Germline assignment: CDR1 SGHRS and CDR2 YFSETQ. As DNA, the CDR3 is TGCGCCAGCAGCTTGGCCGGGGTTGAGGGTGATACGCAGTATTTT. This translates into CASSLAGVEGDTQYF.

This chain connects TRBV7-2 to TRBJ2-3, with 12 positions matching TRBD2. This CDR3 is built from 14 residues. Germline loops: CDR1 SGHTA, CDR2 FQGNSA. With 6 bases clipped from V and 7 bases from J, the junction kept 5 bases outside the gene matches. The CDR3 here is CASRLAGGLNTQYF. Written as DNA, the CDR3 is TGTGCCAGCAGGCTAGCGGGGGGGCTAAATACGCAGTATTTT.

The chain has TRBV2 and TRBJ1-1; D might be TRBD1 (6 bases). V lost 7 bases, J lost 8 bases, and 17 bases lay in between. The CDR3 consists of 13 residues. CDR1 and CDR2 (germline): SNHLY, FYNNEI. CDR3 in amino acids: CASNPRGGHEAFF. CDR3 coding DNA: TGTGCCAGCAACCCCCGGGGGGGGCACGAAGCTTTCTTT.

V gene TRBV28 combines with J gene TRBJ2-7, with 9 bases aligning to TRBD1. V shed 4 bases and J 4 bases; nucleotides not matched to a gene: 8. Germline V CDR1 and CDR2: MDHEN, SYDVKM. The CDR3 is 15 residues long. CDR3 coding DNA: TGTGCCAGCAGTTCCATGACAGGGGGAGGTTACGAGCAGTACTTC. Amino acids: CASSSMTGGGYEQYF.

V usage is TRBV2 and J usage is TRBJ1-6; the match to TRBD1 covers 11 bases. The CDR3 extends over 13 amino acids. Germline V gene data show CDR1 as SNHLY and CDR2 as FYNNEI. The ends lost 11 bases at V and 10 bases at J; junction bases unmatched: 7. The CDR3 DNA reads TGTGCCGGAAAGGGACAGGGGGAATCACCCCTCCACTTT. Its translation is CAGKGQGESPLHF.

As DNA, the CDR3 is TGTGCCTGGAGTAGTGGAGGTGGCAATCAGCCCCAGCATTTT. It encodes CAWSSGGGNQPQHF. The gene calls are TRBV30 and TRBJ1-5; D is unresolved. With 2 bases removed from V and 2 bases from J, the gap between germline ends came to 10 bases. In germline, CDR1 is GTSNPN, CDR2 SVGIG (reference sequence). The CDR3 covers 14 residues.

This chain links TRBV28 with TRBJ2-1, with a tentative D call TRBD2 (7 bases). Germline assignment: CDR1 MDHEN and CDR2 SYDVKM. The CDR3 spans 16 residues. V lost 6 bases, J lost 5 bases, and 20 bases lay in between. The CDR3 loop reads CASRRGRPGGDNEQFF. The CDR3 region has the DNA TGTGCCAGCAGGCGGGGACGACCGGGGGGCGACAATGAGCAGTTCTTC.

The chain is built from TRBV7-2 and TRBJ1-4; D may be TRBD1 (6 bases). The germline V and J ends were trimmed by 5 bases and 3 bases, with 10 bases remaining between them. The CDR3 has 14 amino acids. Per the germline V gene, CDR1 is SGHTA and CDR2 is FQGNSA. The CDR3 spells CASSLTGSNEKLFF. The DNA for the CDR3 is TGTGCCAGCAGCCTGACAGGTTCTAATGAAAAACTGTTTTTT.

This rearrangement joins TRBV15 to TRBJ1-1; perhaps TRBD1 as D (5 bases). Germline V CDR1 and CDR2: LNHNV, YYDKDF (reference sequence). Trimming shortened V by 1 base and J by 4 bases, and 13 bases separated the two germline ends. The CDR3 runs 15 residues. CDR3 DNA: TGTGCCACCAGCAGAGCCCCCCAAGGGGCCACTGAAGCTTTCTTT. Protein product: CATSRAPQGATEAFF.

The chain joins TRBV24-1 to TRBJ2-1, with D possibly TRBD2 on 6 matching bases. Trimming removed 4 bases from V and 7 bases from J, with 19 bases in between. The CDR3 contains 16 residues. Germline CDR1 and CDR2: KGHDR and SFDVKD. The CDR3 bases are TGTGCCACCAGTGACCCCTTGTCCGGGAGTTGGAATGAGCAGTTCTTC. It yields the protein CATSDPLSGSWNEQFF.

This chain joins TRBV7-9 and TRBJ2-1; 7 nucleotides line up with TRBD2. V was clipped by 5 bases and J by 7 bases; unmatched bases: 17. Germline CDR1 SEHNR, CDR2 FQNEAQ (reference sequence). The CDR3 sequence is 17 residues long. The CDR3 coding sequence is TGTGCCAGCAGCACCCGCGCCAAACTAGCGTCTGGGAATGAGCAGTTCTTC. This gives the protein CASSTRAKLASGNEQFF.

The chain couples TRBV4-1 to TRBJ2-4, with 10 bases lining up with TRBD2. CDR1 is MGHRA and CDR2 is YSYEKL in the germline V gene. Trimming cost V 4 bases and J 11 bases; bases outside gene matches: 5. The CDR3 has 13 amino acids. The CDR3 nucleotides read TGCGCCAGCAGCCGTGGACTAGCGGACTTTCAGTACTTC. It specifies CASSRGLADFQYF.

This chain links TRBV5-4 with TRBJ2-5, with D possibly being TRBD1 (6 bases). In germline, CDR1 is SGHNT, CDR2 YYREEE (reference sequence). The CDR3 extends over 14 amino acids. V dropped 1 base and J dropped 0 bases, with 7 bases sitting between them. The CDR3, as DNA: TGTGCCAGCAGCTTGAGGACAGACCAAGAGACCCAGTACTTC. Its protein is CASSLRTDQETQYF.

V usage is TRBV5-1 and J usage is TRBJ2-3; 11 bases are shared with TRBD2. CDR1 and CDR2 (germline): SGHRS, YFSETQ. V was clipped by 4 bases and J by 1 base; unmatched bases: 5. The CDR3 runs 16 residues. The CDR3 sequence: CASSMLAGGGTDTQYF. The CDR3 nucleotides are TGCGCCAGCAGCATGCTAGCGGGAGGAGGCACAGATACGCAGTATTTT.

This clone was counted a single time. The J gene is TRBJ1-6, the V gene TRBV5-1; the D is unclear. Germline V gene lookup returns CDR1 SGHRS and CDR2 YFSETQ. Deletions cut 0 bases from V and 5 bases from J, with 6 bases between. The CDR3 is made up of 14 amino acids. For the CDR3, the DNA is TGCGCCAGCAGCTTGGGGCAGGATAATTCACCCCTCCACTTT. Its translation: CASSLGQDNSPLHF.

This sequence joins TRBV5-6 and TRBJ2-1; TRBD2 might be the D (6 bases). The germline V gene has CDR1 SGHDT and CDR2 YYEEEE. The CDR3 covers 12 residues. V was trimmed by 4 bases and J by 14 bases, leaving 16 bases between them. This CDR3 is CASSLRGGSEFF. In DNA form, the CDR3 reads TGTGCCAGCAGCCTCCGTGGGGGGAGTGAGTTCTTC.

The chain links TRBV6-6 to TRBJ2-7, with a possible D match to TRBD1 (7 bases). This CDR3 has 14 amino acids. The V gene's germline CDR1 is MNHNY and CDR2 SVGAGI (reference sequence). Trimming took 6 bases from V and 4 from J, leaving 16 bases between them. In DNA form, the CDR3 reads TGTGCCAGCAGCCCAGGGGGGCAGTTTTACGAGCAGTACTTC. Translating it yields CASSPGGQFYEQYF.

The CDR3 nucleotides are TGTGCCAGCACCGGACAGATCAATGAGCAGTTCTTC. Protein: CASTGQINEQFF. This sequence joins TRBV2 and TRBJ2-1, with a possible D match to TRBD1 (6 bases). V was pared by 7 bases and J by 6 bases, with 10 bases between. The CDR3 is 12 amino acids. The V gene's germline CDR1 is SNHLY and CDR2 FYNNEI.

Only one count was recorded for this clone. The chain recombines TRBV6-5 with TRBJ2-2; tentatively, D is TRBD2 (7 bases). Trimming pared 0 bases from V and 6 bases from J, leaving 11 bases between. In germline, CDR1 is MNHEY, CDR2 SVGAGI. This CDR3 is built from 15 residues. In DNA, the CDR3 is TGTGCCAGCAGTTACTCAGGGGGGGCTGCCGGGGAGCTGTTTTTT. It codes for CASSYSGGAAGELFF.

This clone has a handful of counts. J is TRBJ2-5 and V is TRBV12-3 or TRBV12-4; no definite D call. The CDR3 has 13 residues. Trimming stripped 3 bases from V and 5 bases from J, with 10 bases between. The CDR3 DNA is TGTGCCAGCAGTTTGGTGGTCGGGGAGACCCAGTACTTC. The encoded protein is CASSLVVGETQYF.

The genes are TRBV6-2 or TRBV6-3 and TRBJ2-1; 10 nucleotides match TRBD2. The length of the CDR3 is 17 residues. Looked up from germline, CDR1 is MNHEY and CDR2 is SVGEGT. Trimming cost V 2 bases and J 9 bases; bases outside gene matches: 13. The CDR3 DNA is TGTGCCAGCAGTTACGGCTCTAGCGGGGGCCCCCCACGTGAGCAGTTCTTC. Its translation: CASSYGSSGGPPREQFF.

The chain couples TRBV27 to TRBJ2-7; TRBD2 agrees at 7 bases. The germline V gene has CDR1 MNHEY and CDR2 SMNVEV (reference sequence). The CDR3 runs 14 residues. V lost 3 bases, J lost 1 base, and 3 bases stayed unmatched. CDR3 in DNA: TGTGCCAGCAGTTTCCGGGGGGAGTCCTACGAGCAGTACTTC. It specifies CASSFRGESYEQYF.

This chain connects TRBV6-1 to TRBJ1-4; D uncertain. The CDR3 sequence is 13 residues long. The germline gives CDR1 MNHNS, CDR2 SASEGT. Here the CDR3 reads CALSAATNEKLFF. CDR3 bases: TGTGCATTAAGCGCTGCAACTAATGAAAAACTGTTTTTT.

The V gene is TRBV5-5, the J gene TRBJ1-1; a weak D match, TRBD1 (6 bases). Trimming removed 4 bases at V and 4 bases at J, with 14 bases between. This CDR3 is built from 14 residues. Germline lookup yields CDR1 SGHKS and CDR2 YYEKEE (reference sequence). The CDR3 DNA reads TGTGCCAGCAGCCGACAGGTTTCGGCCACTGAAGCTTTCTTT. It specifies CASSRQVSATEAFF.

The CDR3 DNA reads as TGTGCCAGCAGCCAGCCCTGGACACAAAACTATGGCTACACCTTC. Its translation: CASSQPWTQNYGYTF. The chain couples TRBV3-1 (or the pseudogene TRBV3-2) to TRBJ1-2, with D possibly matching TRBD1 (5 bases). V dropped 3 bases and J dropped 2 bases, with 13 bases sitting between them. The CDR3 covers 15 residues. CDR1 LGHDT and CDR2 YNNKEL come from the germline V gene (reference sequence).

The chain uses TRBV9 and TRBJ2-7, with D tentatively TRBD2 (5 bases). From germline, CDR1 is SGDLS and CDR2 YYNGEE. The CDR3 sequence is 15 residues long. The germline V and J ends were trimmed by 2 bases and 2 bases, with 14 bases remaining between them. The CDR3 DNA reads as TGTGCCAGCAGCGTCGGCCACGAGGGAGCCTACGAGCAGTACTTC. This codes for CASSVGHEGAYEQYF.

The genes are TRBV2 and TRBJ2-1; 13 bases fit TRBD2. Germline V gives CDR1 SNHLY, CDR2 FYNNEI. The CDR3 sequence is 17 residues long. Losses at the gene ends were 2 bases for V and 4 bases for J; bases not matched to a gene: 5. As DNA, the CDR3 is TGTGCCAGCAGTGAAACTTTGACTAGCGGGGGGTACAATGAGCAGTTCTTC. Amino acid sequence: CASSETLTSGGYNEQFF.

This sequence joins TRBV19 and TRBJ1-3, with D perhaps matching TRBD1 (5 bases). Germline V gene data show CDR1 as LNHDA and CDR2 as SQIVND (reference sequence). This CDR3 spans 15 amino acids. Trimming removed 8 bases at V and 2 bases at J, with 16 bases between. CDR3 DNA: TGTGCCAGTGCAATGGGGACTCAAACTGGAAACACCATATATTTT. Protein sequence: CASAMGTQTGNTIYF.

The V and J genes are TRBV6-2 or TRBV6-3 and TRBJ2-7; D remains unclear. The V end lost 0 bases, the J end lost 0 bases, and 3 bases lay between the germline ends. The CDR3 contains 13 residues. Germline V CDR1 and CDR2: MNHEY, SVGEGT. The CDR3 loop is CASSYSISYEQYF. Here the CDR3 DNA reads TGTGCCAGCAGTTACTCCATCTCCTACGAGCAGTACTTC.

The chain links TRBV5-1 to TRBJ1-1, with D maybe TRBD1 (6 bases). Germline CDR1 SGHRS, CDR2 YFSETQ. The V end lost 2 bases, the J end lost 3 bases, and 8 bases lay between the germline ends. The length of the CDR3 is 13 residues. CDR3: CASSLQGHTEAFF. In DNA form, the CDR3 reads TGCGCCAGCAGCTTACAGGGACACACTGAAGCTTTCTTT. Based on the CDR3 plus reference TRBV5-1 and TRBJ1-1, the full variable domain is KAGVTQTPRYLIKTRGQQVTLSCSPISGHRSVSWYQQTPGQGLQFLFEYFSETQRNKGNFPGRFSGRQFSNSRSEMNVSTLELGDSALYLCASSLQGHTEAFFGQGTRLTVV.

V usage is TRBV5-1 and J usage is TRBJ2-4; 9 bases are shared with TRBD2. The germline CDR1 and CDR2 sequences are SGHRS and YFSETQ. The CDR3 has 17 amino acids. J lost 3 bases, V lost 4 bases, and 11 bases had no gene match. CDR3 DNA: TGCGCCAGCAGCGTACTGAATAGCGGGAGTGTCAAAAACATTCAGTACTTC. It specifies CASSVLNSGSVKNIQYF.